This TCR beta chain was found in a study of blood T cell repertoires in COVID-19. Study information: Acute and convalescent COVID-19 specimens originated in the United States, Italy and Spain. PBMCs, B-cell-depleted T cells, or T cells were the source of the cDNA or gDNA that made up the material.

V trimming: 5 bases; J trimming: 9 bases; junction bases outside the gene matches: 9. The CDR3 has 14 residues. Germline CDR1 and CDR2: LGHDT and YNNKEL (reference sequence). Per the study methods: By means of reference gene primer amplification, nucleated cell counts were estimated. Only in-frame clones appear in the TCRdb table, and some are missing; sequencing was by immunoSEQ multiplex PCR. V and J calls and clone size are given by that table; D and trimming were obtained from the DNA. The data show about 340,000 clones, roughly 90% seen once. Recruited during active infection, patients (from Seattle) were subsequently followed longitudinally.

Sequencing was done on a sample of peripheral blood. The chain couples TRBV3-1 (or the pseudogene TRBV3-2) to TRBJ2-1; 8 nucleotides agree with TRBD2. The receptor's source is a woman in her sixties or seventies with COVID-19, enrolled during active disease. The CDR3 nucleotides are TGTGCCAGCAGCATGGGACTAGTGAGTCTTGAGCAGTTCTTC. This sequence encodes CASSMGLVSLEQFF.